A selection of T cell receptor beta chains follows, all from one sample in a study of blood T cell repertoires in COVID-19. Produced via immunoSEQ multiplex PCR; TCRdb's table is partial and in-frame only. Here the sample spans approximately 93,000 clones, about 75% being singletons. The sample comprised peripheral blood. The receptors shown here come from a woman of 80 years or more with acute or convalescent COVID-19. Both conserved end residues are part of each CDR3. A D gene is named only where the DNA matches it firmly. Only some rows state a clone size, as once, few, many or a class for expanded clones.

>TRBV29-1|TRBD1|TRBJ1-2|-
CSVDGTGGSGYTF
TGCAGCGTTGATGGGACAGGGGGCAGTGGCTACACCTTC
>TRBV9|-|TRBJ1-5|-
CASSVEGQPQHF
TGTGCCAGCAGCGTAGAGGGGCAGCCCCAGCATTTT
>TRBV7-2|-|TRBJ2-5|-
CASSARTDSTQETQYF
TGTGCCAGCAGCGCCCGAACGGACAGCACCCAAGAGACCCAGTACTTC
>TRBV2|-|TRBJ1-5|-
CASSDGQHSNQPQHF
TGTGCCAGCAGTGATGGACAGCATAGCAATCAGCCCCAGCATTTT
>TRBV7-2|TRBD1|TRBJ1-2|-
CASSLFGDRSNYGYTF
TGTGCCAGCAGCTTGTTCGGGGACAGGTCAAACTATGGCTACACCTTC
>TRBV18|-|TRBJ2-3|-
CASSKSPDTQYF
TGTGCCAGCTCCAAATCCCCAGATACGCAGTATTTT
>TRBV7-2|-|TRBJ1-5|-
CASSLSQGYQPQHF
TGTGCCAGCAGCTTATCGCAGGGGTATCAGCCCCAGCATTTT
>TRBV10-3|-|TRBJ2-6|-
CAISESLGPGSGANVLTF
TGTGCCATCAGTGAGTCGCTGGGGCCAGGCTCTGGGGCCAACGTCCTGACTTTC
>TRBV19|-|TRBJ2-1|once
CASSIVTSTLNEQFF
TGTGCCAGTAGTATAGTTACTAGCACTTTGAATGAGCAGTTCTTC
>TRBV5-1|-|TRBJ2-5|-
CASSSILGQETQYF
TGCGCCAGCAGCAGTATCCTCGGCCAAGAGACCCAGTACTTC
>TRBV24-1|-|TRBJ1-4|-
CATSAEEGGEKLFF
TGTGCCACCAGTGCAGAGGAAGGGGGTGAAAAACTGTTTTTT
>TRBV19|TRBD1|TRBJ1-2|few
CASRGQGDIYGYTF
TGTGCCAGTAGGGGACAGGGGGATATCTATGGCTACACCTTC
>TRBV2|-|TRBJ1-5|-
CASSERTGNQPQHF
TGTGCCAGCAGTGAAAGGACTGGGAATCAGCCCCAGCATTTT
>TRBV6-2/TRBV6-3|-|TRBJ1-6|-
CASSYSKTGYNSPLHF
TGTGCCAGCAGTTACTCCAAGACAGGCTATAATTCACCCCTCCACTTT
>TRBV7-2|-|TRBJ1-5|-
CASSLAGGGQPQHF
TGTGCCAGCAGCTTAGCCGGGGGGGGACAGCCCCAGCATTTT
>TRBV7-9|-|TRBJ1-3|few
CASSQQTGSGNTIYF
TGTGCCAGCAGCCAACAGACAGGCTCTGGAAACACCATATATTTT
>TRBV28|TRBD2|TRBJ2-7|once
CASSLPSAGGGSGEQYF
TGTGCCAGCAGTTTACCCTCAGCGGGAGGGGGTTCGGGCGAGCAGTACTTC
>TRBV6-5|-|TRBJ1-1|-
CASSYGGNPNTEAFF
TGTGCCAGCAGTTACGGCGGCAACCCGAACACTGAAGCTTTCTTT
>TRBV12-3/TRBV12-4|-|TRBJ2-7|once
CASSLGDAVGEYF
TGTGCCAGCAGTTTAGGGGATGCGGTGGGAGAGTACTTC
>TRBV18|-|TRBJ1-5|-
CASSPPEGNQPQHF
TGTGCCAGCTCACCACCGGAGGGCAATCAGCCCCAGCATTTT
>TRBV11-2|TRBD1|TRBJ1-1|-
CASSLGQGRTEAFF
TGTGCCAGCAGCTTAGGACAGGGAAGGACTGAAGCTTTCTTT
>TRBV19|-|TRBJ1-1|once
CASRTPWGHNTEAFF
TGTGCCAGTAGAACCCCCTGGGGGCATAACACTGAAGCTTTCTTT